This TCR beta chain was captured in a study of naive and memory T cell subsets (TCRdb year 2017). Concerning the study at large: Sorted naive and memory T cell subsets from peripheral blood were analyzed in the study using a UMI-based, open-source pipeline for TCR alpha and beta sequencing. IgG serology results and the functional CMV T cell responses were in complete agreement. RNA was DNase-treated and reverse transcribed with TCR constant-region primers, mostly using SuperScript III. Points the paper makes about the study in general: RNA-based TCR counts may be influenced by expression changes linked to T cell activation and differentiation. TCR abundance followed a power law with an exponent that was different for naive and memory subsets but consistent across the three individuals. No ground truth was available to validate the repertoire findings for the naive and memory subsets. Each clonotype was defined as a single alpha or beta chain sequence rather than as a paired alpha/beta receptor. Following error correction, more than 85% of naive TCR sequences occurred only once, which made naive abundance distributions much steeper than those of memory subsets. In both CD4 and CD8 cells, a rise in Gini index and a fall in Shannon and inverse Simpson diversity were observed from naive through CM, EM and EMRA.

Library method: UMI-ligation and nested PCR. To cover both TRBC1 and TRBC2, the beta constant-region primer consisted of an equimolar mix of two oligonucleotides. A single-stranded oligonucleotide containing the SP2 primer and a 12-nucleotide UMI was joined to the 3' end of the cDNA by T4 RNA ligase 1. Four rounds of PCR, combining the SP2 primer with nested alpha and beta constant-region primers, were used to amplify the ligated cDNA. The ligation reaction was kept at 16 degrees C for roughly 18-24 hours. PCR2 was typically run as a SYBR Green qPCR and stopped at a predetermined threshold to prevent over-amplification. Every purification after the first one was done using Agencourt AMPure XP magnetic beads. Library quantification was done by Qubit, followed by a TapeStation check on which the main peak was expected at around 650 bp. The pooled libraries were sequenced on an Illumina MiSeq using v2 2x251 paired-end kits, which usually yielded about 0.95-2.1 million reads per sample. Each sample library was pooled at approximately 4 nM, and about 4.5-7.5% PhiX was included to improve cluster recognition. The authors processed their data as follows. Decombinator assigned V and J genes to Demultiplexor-processed FASTQ reads by tag matching, allowing a single base-pair mismatch. UMIs were used by Collapsinator to correct both sequencing errors and frequency errors arising from PCR heterogeneity. CDR3Translator translated TCRs and extracted CDR3s from the conserved cysteine to the FGXG phenylalanine, flagging non-productive sequences. Gini, Shannon entropy and inverse Simpson indices were computed after subsampling the repertoires to the same number of UMI-defined TCRs. Power-law fits to clonotype abundance distributions were performed by maximum likelihood within the linear range. Similar UMI counts, unique TCR numbers and clonal distributions were obtained with the pipeline and with MIGEC on one naive CD8 sample. A set of under 8,500 CMV-associated CDR3 sequences, compiled from VDJdb and a published dataset, was used to search the repertoires. TCRdb applied fastp at Q25 and MiXCR to the public reads, then kept only in-frame beta chains. For every CDR3 protein sequence, its rows merge into one entry that carries the most common genes and DNA. For this entry, the V and J calls and clone size follow TCRdb and not the study's own pipeline. The sample table contains about 90,000 distinct CDR3 sequences; only one count was recorded for about 6.5% of them. The ten largest account for over 1.5% of the sample.

Separate amplification of TCR alpha and beta chain libraries was performed from the second PCR step onward. To determine each donor's CMV status, fresh PBMCs were stimulated overnight with CMV viral lysate, and IFNgamma production from CD4+ T cells was then assessed. CD4 T cells were positively selected with Miltenyi beads, followed by positive selection of CD8 T cells from the CD4-negative fraction. Cells stained for CD3, CD4, CD8, CD45RA, CD27 and a live/dead dye were sorted on a BD Aria II into four subsets by CD45RA and CD27. A few healthy volunteers provided blood, and the blood of each volunteer was split into CD4 and CD8 T cells and then into four differentiation subsets. About 120 ml of peripheral blood was taken from each donor, and PBMC were separated by density-gradient centrifugation on Ficoll-Paque PLUS. Sorted cells were lysed in RLT buffer, after which RNA was extracted using a Qiagen RNeasy kit and stored at -80 degrees C.

As encoded in the germline V gene, CDR1 is SGHDN while CDR2 is FVKESK. The CDR3 measures 15 amino acids from cysteine to phenylalanine. The only DNA kept is the CDR3, 45 bases in frame from the first base. V drops 4 bases and J drops 0 bases, leaving 11 bases in between. In this sample, this clonotype turned up many times. Its specific antigen is unknown. No base-level quality is on record; no much larger clone is a single base apart. The clonotype originates from a human donor in good health. The V and J segments used are TRBV14 and TRBJ2-3; the D gene is tentatively TRBD1 or TRBD2, each matching 5 bases. The sequenced sample was central memory CD4+ T cells from blood. The cell subset or site label, as the study defines it: central memory, CD45RA- CD27+. The bases are TGTGCCAGCAGCCGAGGGACCACTAGCACAGATACGCAGTATTTT. It specifies CASSRGTTSTDTQYF. Here the CDR3 is joined to the reference TRBV14 and TRBJ2-3 genes, and the full variable domain is: EAGVTQFPSHSVIEKGQTVTLRCDPISGHDNLYWYRRVMGKEIKFLLHFVKESKQDESGMPNNRFLAERTGGTYSTLKVQPAELEDSGVYFCASSRGTTSTDTQYFGPGTRLTVL.